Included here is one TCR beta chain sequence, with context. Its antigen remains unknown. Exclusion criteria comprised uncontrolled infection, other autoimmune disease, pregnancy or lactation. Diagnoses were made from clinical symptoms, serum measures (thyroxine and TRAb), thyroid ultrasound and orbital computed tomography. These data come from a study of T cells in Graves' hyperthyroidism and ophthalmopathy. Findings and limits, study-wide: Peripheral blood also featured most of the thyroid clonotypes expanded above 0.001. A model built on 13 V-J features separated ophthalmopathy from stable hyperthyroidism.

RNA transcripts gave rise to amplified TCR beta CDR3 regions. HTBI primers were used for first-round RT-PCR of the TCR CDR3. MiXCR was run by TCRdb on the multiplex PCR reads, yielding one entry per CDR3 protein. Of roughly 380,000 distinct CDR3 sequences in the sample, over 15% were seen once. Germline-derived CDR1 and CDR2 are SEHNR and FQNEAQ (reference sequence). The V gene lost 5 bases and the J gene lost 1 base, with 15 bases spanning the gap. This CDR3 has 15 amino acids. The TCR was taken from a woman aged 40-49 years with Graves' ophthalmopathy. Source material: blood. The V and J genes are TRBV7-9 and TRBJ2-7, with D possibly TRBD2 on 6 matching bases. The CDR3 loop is CASSIERAGSYEQYF. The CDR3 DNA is TGTGCCAGCAGCATAGAGAGAGCGGGTTCCTACGAGCAGTACTTC.